The 20 T cell receptor beta chains below come from one sample, sequenced in a study of T cell changes during pregnancy in multiple sclerosis. Method: immunoSEQ multiplex PCR; TCRdb's copy keeps in-frame clones and lacks some. Of 55,000 to 75,000 clones listed, roughly 94% were seen once; the top ten hold more than 1.1%. The sequencing here drew on peripheral blood, taken after pregnancy. The origin of the receptors is a female donor with multiple sclerosis, enrolled in a pregnancy study.

This chain connects TRBV7-9 to TRBJ2-1; D unresolved. V lost 0 bases to trimming and J lost 3 bases, with 12 bases between them. This CDR3 comprises 16 residues. Per the germline V gene, CDR1 is SEHNR and CDR2 is FQNEAQ (reference sequence). This chain's CDR3 is CASSLALGPRYNEQFF. Written as DNA, the CDR3 is TGTGCCAGCAGCTTAGCGCTAGGCCCACGCTACAATGAGCAGTTCTTC.

The V call is TRBV6-1, the J call TRBJ2-7; 8 nucleotides line up with TRBD2. Germline V CDR1 and CDR2: MNHNS, SASEGT. V gave up 5 bases and J gave up 2 bases; unmatched junction bases: 8. This CDR3 region has 15 residues. As DNA, the CDR3 is TGTGCCAGCAGTCCCCGGACTAGCCCGACCTACGAGCAGTACTTC. This encodes CASSPRTSPTYEQYF.

CDR3 sequence: CASSGPGTVGGGYTF. CDR3 DNA sequence: TGTGCCAGCAGTGGCCCGGGGACAGTTGGAGGAGGCTACACCTTC. The rearrangement links TRBV6-1 to TRBJ1-2, with 7 nucleotides matching TRBD1. This CDR3 is 15 amino acids long. Germline-derived CDR1 and CDR2 are MNHNS and SASEGT. V trimming: 4 bases; J trimming: 8 bases; junction bases outside the gene matches: 13.

The rearrangement joins TRBV27 to TRBJ2-2, with TRBD2 matching over 11 bases. V lost 8 bases to trimming and J lost 2 bases; unmatched junction nucleotides: 1. Per the germline V gene, CDR1 is MNHEY and CDR2 is SMNVEV (reference sequence). The CDR3 covers 14 residues. CDR3 in DNA: TGTGCCAGCCGACTAGCGGGAAACACCGGGGAGCTGTTTTTT. It encodes CASRLAGNTGELFF.

The rearrangement links TRBV2 to TRBJ2-2; D is possibly TRBD2 (7 bases). V lost 4 bases, J lost 6 bases, and 15 bases lay in between. The germline CDR1 and CDR2 sequences are SNHLY and FYNNEI. This CDR3 region has 15 residues. In DNA form, the CDR3 reads TGTGCCAGCAGTGTTAGGTGGGAGGGGGCCGGGGAGCTGTTTTTT. Its protein product is CASSVRWEGAGELFF.

This chain uses TRBV7-3 with TRBJ2-1; the match to TRBD2 covers 9 bases. The V gene's germline CDR1 is SGHTA and CDR2 FQGTGA. The CDR3 length is 16 residues. With 5 bases clipped from V and 8 bases from J, the junction kept 13 bases outside the gene matches. CDR3 DNA sequence: TGTGCCAGCAGCAGAGCCGGGACTAGCCCAGCGGATGAGCAGTTCTTC. Protein product: CASSRAGTSPADEQFF.

The chain couples TRBV19 to TRBJ2-7; 7 bases fit TRBD2. CDR3 length: 13 amino acids. V was pared by 6 bases and J by 3 bases, with 5 bases of the junction left unmatched. Looked up from germline, CDR1 is LNHDA and CDR2 is SQIVND (reference sequence). CDR3 bases: TGTGCCAGTAGGGCTAGCGGACTCTACGAGCAGTACTTC. As protein: CASRASGLYEQYF.

The chain links TRBV7-9 to TRBJ1-1, with D maybe TRBD1 (5 bases). V lost 1 base, J lost 3 bases, and 6 bases lay in between. Germline values: CDR1 SEHNR, CDR2 FQNEAQ (reference sequence). This CDR3 spans 13 amino acids. DNA of the CDR3: TGTGCCAGCAGCTTAGGGGGGGACACTGAAGCTTTCTTT. Its protein product is CASSLGGDTEAFF.

V and J are TRBV5-1 and TRBJ2-3; no clear D gene. CDR1 is SGHRS, CDR2 YFSETQ, per germline. This CDR3 is 16 amino acids long. V lost 0 bases, J lost 1 base, and 12 bases lay in between. The CDR3 bases are TGCGCCAGCAGCTTGGTCTGGCTCGTTGGCACAGATACGCAGTATTTT. Protein sequence: CASSLVWLVGTDTQYF. Full variable domain (missing parts from reference TRBV5-1 and TRBJ2-3): KAGVTQTPRYLIKTRGQQVTLSCSPISGHRSVSWYQQTPGQGLQFLFEYFSETQRNKGNFPGRFSGRQFSNSRSEMNVSTLELGDSALYLCASSLVWLVGTDTQYFGPGTRLTVL.

The DNA of the CDR3 is TGTGCCAGCAGTGGGGGGACAGGGACCGGAATAGAGACCCAGTACTTC. It is translated as CASSGGTGTGIETQYF. The chain employs TRBV6-1 and TRBJ2-5; 9 bases align to TRBD1. V lost 4 bases, J lost 4 bases, and 10 bases stayed unmatched. This CDR3 has 16 amino acids. Germline values: CDR1 MNHNS, CDR2 SASEGT.

This chain links TRBV5-1 with TRBJ2-3; 9 positions match TRBD2. The CDR3 is 16 residues long. From germline, CDR1 is SGHRS and CDR2 YFSETQ. The ends lost 3 bases at V and 0 bases at J; junction bases unmatched: 5. The CDR3 DNA reads TGCGCCAGCAGCTGGCCTAGCGGGGTTAGCACAGATACGCAGTATTTT. This translates into CASSWPSGVSTDTQYF.

This rearrangement joins TRBV2 to TRBJ1-1; D gene uncertain. The V gene's germline CDR1 is SNHLY and CDR2 FYNNEI. The CDR3 contains 11 residues. V lost 7 bases and J 2 bases, leaving 5 bases between the germline ends. Here the CDR3 reads CASTVNTEAFF. CDR3 DNA: TGTGCCAGCACCGTAAACACTGAAGCTTTCTTT.

This clone was recorded once. The chain links TRBV28 to TRBJ1-5, with D possibly matching TRBD1 (5 bases). Germline V gene lookup returns CDR1 MDHEN and CDR2 SYDVKM. There are 14 residues in the CDR3. The germline V and J ends were trimmed by 2 bases and 6 bases, with 11 bases remaining between them. The CDR3 spells CASSLRGFGQPQHF. DNA for the CDR3: TGTGCCAGCAGTTTAAGGGGATTCGGTCAGCCCCAGCATTTT.

The V and J genes are TRBV6-4 and TRBJ2-3; 15 bases are shared with TRBD2. Trimming took 6 bases from V and 4 from J; bases not matched to a gene: 11. CDR3 length: 18 amino acids. Looked up from germline, CDR1 is MRHNA and CDR2 is SNTAGT. Here the CDR3 reads CASSGLAGGPMGSDTQYF. The DNA of the CDR3 is TGTGCCAGCAGCGGACTAGCGGGAGGGCCGATGGGGTCAGATACGCAGTATTTT.

The rearrangement uses TRBV7-2 and TRBJ2-1, with 8 bases that match TRBD2. V trimming: 9 bases; J trimming: 2 bases; junction bases outside the gene matches: 3. CDR1 and CDR2 (germline): SGHTA, FQGNSA. The CDR3 extends over 13 amino acids. The CDR3 reads CASISGTYNEQFF. CDR3 coding DNA: TGTGCCAGTATTAGCGGGACCTACAATGAGCAGTTCTTC. Full variable domain (rest looked up from reference TRBV7-2 and TRBJ2-1): GAGVSQSPSNKVTEKGKDVELRCDPISGHTALYWYRQSLGQGLEFLIYFQGNSAPDKSGLPSDRFSAERTGGSVSTLTIQRTQQEDSAVYLCASISGTYNEQFFGPGTRLTVL.

This chain joins TRBV2 and TRBJ1-2, with TRBD1 as a possible D gene (6 bases). V was shortened by 1 base and J by 4 bases, with 13 bases between the two germline ends. CDR1 SNHLY and CDR2 FYNNEI come from the germline V gene. The CDR3 is made up of 15 amino acids. The CDR3 nucleotides read TGTGCCAGCAGTGAAGAGAGGGACAAGGCCTATGGCTACACCTTC. It translates to CASSEERDKAYGYTF.

The V gene is TRBV10-3, the J gene TRBJ2-7; 9 nucleotides align to TRBD2. V dropped 0 bases and J dropped 5; count of bases not matched to a gene: 5. Germline V lookup: CDR1 ENHRY, CDR2 SYGVKD. This CDR3 has 15 residues. The CDR3 sequence: CAISESKIAGDEQYF. CDR3 nucleotide sequence: TGTGCCATCAGTGAGTCGAAAATAGCGGGGGACGAGCAGTACTTC.

This chain connects TRBV30 to TRBJ2-2; D is unclear. V was pared by 3 bases and J by 7 bases, with 6 bases between. Germline V gene data show CDR1 as GTSNPN and CDR2 as SVGIG (reference sequence). The CDR3 is 11 residues long. Written as DNA, the CDR3 is TGTGCCTGGAGGCAGTTCGGGGAGCTGTTTTTT. It is translated as CAWRQFGELFF.

This clone showed up just once. The chain employs TRBV4-1 and TRBJ2-7; TRBD2 matches 9 bases. This CDR3 comprises 13 residues. With 4 bases clipped from V and 7 bases from J, the junction kept 5 bases outside the gene matches. Germline loops: CDR1 MGHRA, CDR2 YSYEKL. CDR3: CASSRGLAGEQYF. The CDR3 DNA follows: TGCGCCAGCAGCCGGGGGCTAGCGGGAGAGCAGTACTTC.

CDR3 amino acids: CASRTGRDGANVLTF. The CDR3 DNA sequence: TGTGCCAGTAGGACAGGACGAGATGGGGCCAACGTCCTGACTTTC. This sequence joins TRBV19 and TRBJ2-6, with D possibly matching TRBD1 (6 bases). V shed 6 bases and J shed 3 bases, with 12 bases lying between them. Germline CDR1 reads LNHDA; CDR2 reads SQIVND (reference sequence). This CDR3 spans 15 amino acids.